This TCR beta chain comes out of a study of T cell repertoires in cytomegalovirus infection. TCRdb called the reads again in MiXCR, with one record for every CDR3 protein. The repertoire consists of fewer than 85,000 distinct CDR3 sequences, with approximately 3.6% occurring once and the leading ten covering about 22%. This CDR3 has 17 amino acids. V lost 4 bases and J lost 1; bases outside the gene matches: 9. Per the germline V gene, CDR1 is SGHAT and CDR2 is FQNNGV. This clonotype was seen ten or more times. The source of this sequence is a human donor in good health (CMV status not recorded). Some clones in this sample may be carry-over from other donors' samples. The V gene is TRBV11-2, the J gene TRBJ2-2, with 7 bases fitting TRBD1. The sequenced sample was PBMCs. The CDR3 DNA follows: TGTGCCAGCAGCTCCCCATTTAGGGGGCAGAACACCGGGGAGCTGTTTTTT. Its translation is CASSSPFRGQNTGELFF.